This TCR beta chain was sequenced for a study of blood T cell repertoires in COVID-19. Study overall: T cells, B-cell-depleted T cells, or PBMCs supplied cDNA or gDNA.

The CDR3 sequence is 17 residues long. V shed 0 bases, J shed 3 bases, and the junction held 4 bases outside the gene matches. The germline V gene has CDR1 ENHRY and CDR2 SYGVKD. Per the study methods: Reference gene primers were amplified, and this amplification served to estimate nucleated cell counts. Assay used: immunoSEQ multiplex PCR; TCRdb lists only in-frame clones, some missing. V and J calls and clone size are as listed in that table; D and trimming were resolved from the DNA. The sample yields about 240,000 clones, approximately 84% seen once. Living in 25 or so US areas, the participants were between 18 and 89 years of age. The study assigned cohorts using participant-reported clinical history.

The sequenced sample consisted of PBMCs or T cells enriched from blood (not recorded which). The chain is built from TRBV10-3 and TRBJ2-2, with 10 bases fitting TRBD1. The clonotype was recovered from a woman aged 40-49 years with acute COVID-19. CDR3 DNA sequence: TGTGCCATCAGTGAGTCCTTTGGGACAGGGGACACCGGGGAGCTGTTTTTT. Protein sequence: CAISESFGTGDTGELFF.